The clone carrying this T cell receptor (beta chain) has ten or more counts. The antigen remains unidentified. Profiling relied on immunoSEQ multiplex PCR, and the TCRdb table lists in-frame clones only, not all of them. The sample consists of fewer than 75,000 clones, around four fifths of them appearing once. The CDR3 runs to 13 residues. V gave up 6 bases and J gave up 5 bases, with 14 bases separating them. Germline CDR1 reads SQVTM; CDR2 reads ANQGSEA. The data are from a study of PD-L1 blockade in urothelial cancer. The overall study: Dosed intravenously at 1,200 mg every 3 weeks, atezolizumab was initiated by patients around 2014. Bladder-origin urothelial cancer in males covered twenty-five of 29 patients.

Findings and caveats of the study: More expansion of tumor-associated blood clones, seen at 3 weeks, marked durable-benefit patients.

The TCR originated in a man between 65 and 85 years old with urothelial cancer. V usage is TRBV29-1 and J usage is TRBJ2-1; no clear D gene. This specimen consisted of PBMCs, obtained around atezolizumab (anti-PD-L1) treatment. The chain's CDR3 is CSVVSARDNEQFF. As DNA, the CDR3 is TGCAGCGTCGTCAGCGCTAGAGACAATGAGCAGTTCTTC.